This T cell receptor (beta chain) is drawn from a study of shared clonotypes between healthy human individuals. CDR3 length equals 13 residues. Germline V lookup: CDR1 SGHTA, CDR2 FQGTGA. Trimming stripped 2 bases from V and 3 bases from J, with 7 bases between. This table comes from immunoSEQ multiplex PCR, and its TCRdb copy is limited to in-frame clones, with some not included. The sample consists of a few million clones, around 90% of them appearing once. This receptor was obtained from a man between 18 and 29 years old in good health. Sequencing input: naive CD4+ T cells sorted from blood. Subset of the sample: CD45RA+ positively selected. The genes are TRBV7-3 and TRBJ2-5; D is unclear. The CDR3 sequence is CASSLYPEETQYF. The CDR3, as DNA: TGTGCCAGCAGCTTATATCCGGAAGAGACCCAGTACTTC. Full variable domain (rest looked up from reference TRBV7-3 and TRBJ2-5): GAGVSQTPSNKVTEKGKYVELRCDPISGHTALYWYRQSLGQGPEFLIYFQGTGAADDSGLPNDRFFAVRPEGSVSTLKIQRTERGDSAVYLCASSLYPEETQYFGPGTRLLVL.